This record covers a single TCR beta chain. Its matching antigen is unknown. With the 5' RACE reads reprocessed, TCRdb shows one record per CDR3 protein and no DNA. The sample includes fewer than 300,000 distinct CDR3 sequences. This sample was included in a study of T cells expressing NK-cell markers. As for the study in general: Among the eight sequenced donors, seven tested HCMV-seropositive and one tested seronegative. Study-level findings and limits: As a fraction of CD8+ T cells, dominant NKG2C+ clonotypes reached roughly 1.0-7.5% in over 5 donors.

This receptor was taken from a woman aged 18 to 75 in good health. Sequencing was done on a sample of blood T cells: a sorted CD56 or NKG2C T cell subset, CD4+ or CD8+ T cells, or bulk PBMC T cells (not recorded which).

The CDR3: CASSSGGGEVYEQYF. The chain couples TRBV18 to TRBJ2-7; no DNA is available, so the TRBD1 call from TCRdb remains unchecked. Germline assignment: CDR1 KGHSH and CDR2 LQKENI. CDR3 length equals 15 residues.